A selection of T cell receptor beta chains follows, all from one sample in a study of shared clonotypes between healthy human individuals. Repertoires were generated with immunoSEQ multiplex PCR, while TCRdb's copy carries only in-frame clones and drops some. The sample has about 710,000 clones; around three quarters are singletons. Source material: memory CD4+ T cells sorted from blood. These receptors all stem from a woman in her twenties or thirties in good health. CDR3s include the opening cysteine and the closing phenylalanine or tryptophan. The D gene is left open where the match is weak. Clone size is shown for a subset of rows, as once, few, many or a class of expanded clone.

j_gene,abundance,d_gene,v_gene,CDR3nt,CDR3aa
TRBJ2-5,.,.,TRBV4-1,TGCGCCAGCAGCCAACAACAGGAGGGAGAGACCCAGTACTTC,CASSQQQEGETQYF
TRBJ1-2,.,.,TRBV5-6,TGTGCCAGCAGCTTGGAGGGGAGAGGGGGCTACACCTTC,CASSLEGRGGYTF
TRBJ2-3,.,.,TRBV2,TGTGCCAGCAGGCGAGAGACAGATACGCAGTATTTT,CASRRETDTQYF
TRBJ2-7,.,TRBD1,TRBV7-8,TGTGCCAGCAGCCCTTCCGGGACAGGGGGCTACGAGCAGTACTTC,CASSPSGTGGYEQYF
TRBJ1-2,.,.,TRBV28,TGTGCCAGCAGTTTATCCCTAAACTATGGCTACACCTTC,CASSLSLNYGYTF
TRBJ2-7,.,TRBD2,TRBV6-5,TGTGCCAGCAGTTTCCACCTAGGGGCGGGAGTGGACGAGCAGTACTTC,CASSFHLGAGVDEQYF
TRBJ2-3,.,TRBD2,TRBV4-1,TGCGCCAGCAGTAGCGGGAGATATTTTAGTGATACGCAGTATTTT,CASSSGRYFSDTQYF
TRBJ1-4,many,.,TRBV7-9,TGTGCCAGCAGCTTAGATTTAACAGTAAATGAAAAACTGTTTTTT,CASSLDLTVNEKLFF
TRBJ1-2,.,TRBD1,TRBV5-1,TGCGCCAGCAGCTGGGACAGTCACGAAGCCGGCTACACCTTC,CASSWDSHEAGYTF
TRBJ1-4,once,.,TRBV28,TGTGCCAGCAGACCGGACCTCCAGGGTAGGCTACTGTTTTTT,CASRPDLQGRLLFF
TRBJ1-2,few,.,TRBV6-5,TGTGCCAGCAGTTCGGACAGAACCTATGGCTACACCTTC,CASSSDRTYGYTF
TRBJ1-1,.,.,TRBV2,TGTGCCAGCAGTCGATACGGGGACACTGAAGCTTTCTTT,CASSRYGDTEAFF
TRBJ2-7,.,.,TRBV10-1,TGCGCCAGCAGGGGTGTCTTACCCTACGAGCAGTACTTC,CASRGVLPYEQYF